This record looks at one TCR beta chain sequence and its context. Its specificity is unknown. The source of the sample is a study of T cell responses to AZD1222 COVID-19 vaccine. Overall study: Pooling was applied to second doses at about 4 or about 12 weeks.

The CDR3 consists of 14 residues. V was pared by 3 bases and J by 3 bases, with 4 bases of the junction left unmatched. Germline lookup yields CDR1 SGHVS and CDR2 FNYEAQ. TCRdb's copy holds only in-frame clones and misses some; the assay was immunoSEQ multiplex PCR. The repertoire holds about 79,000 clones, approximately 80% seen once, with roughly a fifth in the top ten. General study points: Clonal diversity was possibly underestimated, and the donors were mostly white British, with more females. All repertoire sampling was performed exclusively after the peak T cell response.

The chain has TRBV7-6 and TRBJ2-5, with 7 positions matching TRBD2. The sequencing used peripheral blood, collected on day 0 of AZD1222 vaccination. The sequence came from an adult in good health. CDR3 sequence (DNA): TGTGCCAGCAGCTTGGCAGGGAGGGAAGAGACCCAGTACTTC. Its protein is CASSLAGREETQYF.